The 31 T cell receptor beta chains below were found in one sample sequenced in a study of post-analysis software for immune sequencing data. General study results and limits: In patients, TRBV5-6, TRBV5-1 and TRBV20-1 belonged to about five TRBV segments found more frequently than in controls.

Unique molecular identifiers tagged the TCR beta cDNA libraries. Each CDR3 protein is one row after TCRdb ran MiXCR on the PCR reads. The sample has 350,000 to 450,000 distinct CDR3 sequences; about 40% are singletons. Antigens of these TCRs are unknown. What was sequenced was blood. These receptors were obtained from a girl aged 2-10 years with multiple sclerosis.

The CDR3 DNA sequence: TGTGCCAGCAGTTTCGGGCAGATCGATGAGCAGTTCTTC. Protein product: CASSFGQIDEQFF. The chain employs TRBV28 and TRBJ2-1; D gene uncertain. V was shortened by 3 bases and J by 8 bases, with 11 bases between the two germline ends. The CDR3 is 13 residues long. Germline V gene sequence: CDR1 MDHEN, CDR2 SYDVKM. The full variable domain, its missing parts supplied by reference TRBV28 and TRBJ2-1, is DVKVTQSSRYLVKRTGEKVFLECVQDMDHENMFWYRQDPGLGLRLIYFSYDVKMKEKGDIPEGYSVSREKKERFSLILESASTNQTSMYLCASSFGQIDEQFFGPGTRLTVL.

The chain links TRBV11-1 to TRBJ2-6; weak D call: TRBD1 (6 bases). Germline lookup yields CDR1 SGHAT and CDR2 FQDESV (reference sequence). V lost 2 bases and J lost 0, with 23 bases in between. CDR3 length equals 21 residues. The CDR3 DNA reads TGTGCCAGCAGCTTACCACGCATATCAGGGGTTATCGACTCTGGGGCCAACGTCCTGACTTTC. This translates into CASSLPRISGVIDSGANVLTF.

V is TRBV5-1 and J is TRBJ2-1; D may correspond to TRBD1 or TRBD2 (5 bases each). V was trimmed by 7 bases and J by 3 bases, leaving 11 bases between them. CDR1 SGHRS and CDR2 YFSETQ come from the germline V gene. This CDR3 has 13 residues. The CDR3 region has the DNA TGCGCCAGCCGAGGGACCGACTACAATGAGCAGTTCTTC. Translation gives CASRGTDYNEQFF.

CDR3 residues: CASSESRGPSYEQYF. CDR3 DNA sequence: TGCGCCAGCAGTGAGTCTCGGGGGCCATCCTACGAGCAGTACTTC. The chain is built from TRBV10-2 and TRBJ2-7, with D perhaps assigned TRBD1 or TRBD2 (6 bases each). Germline CDR1 WSHSY, CDR2 SAAADI. Trimming pared 0 bases from V and 1 base from J, leaving 10 bases between. This CDR3 is 15 amino acids long.

The gene calls are TRBV5-1 and TRBJ2-5; D is ambiguous. This CDR3 contains 16 residues. Trimming stripped 6 bases from V and 5 bases from J, with 23 bases between. CDR1 is SGHRS, CDR2 YFSETQ, per germline. CDR3 sequence (DNA): TGCGCCAGCAACCGCGATGCCCCCGGATTGCTGGAGACCCAGTACTTC. This gives the protein CASNRDAPGLLETQYF.

This clonotype came up a few times. The chain carries TRBV20-1 and TRBJ2-7; TRBD1 or TRBD2 may be the D gene (5 bases each). The V end was cut by 5 bases, the J end by 5 bases, with 19 bases between. Germline CDR1 is DFQATT and CDR2 is SNEGSKA (reference sequence). CDR3 length: 14 residues. The CDR3 nucleotides are TGCAGTGCTTCATACCCCGCAGGGAGCCACGAGCAGTACTTC. Encoded protein: CSASYPAGSHEQYF.

A few counts support this clonotype. V usage is TRBV28 and J usage is TRBJ2-5; possible D gene TRBD2, 6 bases. The CDR3 length is 11 residues. Deletions cut 6 bases from V and 13 bases from J, with 15 bases between. From germline, CDR1 is MDHEN and CDR2 SYDVKM. The CDR3 spells CASSLAGRPYF. The DNA for the CDR3 is TGTGCCAGCAGCCTGGCGGGACGGCCGTACTTC.

This rearrangement joins TRBV14 to TRBJ2-1; D might be TRBD1 or TRBD2, each matching 5 bases. The CDR3 contains 17 residues. Trimming pared 1 base from V and 4 bases from J, leaving 17 bases between. Germline CDR1 and CDR2: SGHDN and FVKESK. CDR3 sequence (DNA): TGTGCCAGCAGCCAAGTCCTAGGGACCGAATATTACAATGAGCAGTTCTTC. This encodes CASSQVLGTEYYNEQFF.

This clonotype occurred a few times. The chain carries TRBV28 and TRBJ1-4, with D unresolved. CDR1 is MDHEN, CDR2 SYDVKM, per germline. The CDR3 totals 16 residues. V dropped 2 bases and J dropped 8 bases, with 18 bases sitting between them. The DNA of the CDR3 is TGTGCCAGCAGTTTACCACCCTCCGCCGAGGAAGAAAAACTGTTTTTT. Translation gives CASSLPPSAEEEKLFF. The full variable domain, in which reference TRBV28 and TRBJ1-4 provide the parts outside the CDR3, is DVKVTQSSRYLVKRTGEKVFLECVQDMDHENMFWYRQDPGLGLRLIYFSYDVKMKEKGDIPEGYSVSREKKERFSLILESASTNQTSMYLCASSLPPSAEEEKLFFGSGTQLSVL.

Ten or more counts support this clonotype. The genes are TRBV15 and TRBJ2-1; D may be TRBD1 (5 bases). The CDR3 has 16 residues. The germline V gene encodes CDR1 LNHNV and CDR2 YYDKDF (reference sequence). V was pared by 0 bases and J by 4 bases, with 13 bases between. The CDR3 nucleotides read TGTGCCACCAGCAGAGAAGGGCGGCAGGGTTACAATGAGCAGTTCTTC. Its protein is CATSREGRQGYNEQFF.

This clonotype was recorded only once. V and J are TRBV11-2 and TRBJ1-2, with D possibly matching TRBD1 (5 bases). The CDR3 runs to 13 residues. V lost 5 bases and J 4 bases, leaving 11 bases between the germline ends. Germline assignment: CDR1 SGHAT and CDR2 FQNNGV. The CDR3 loop reads CASSITGFYGYTF. The CDR3 DNA reads as TGTGCCAGCAGCATAACAGGCTTCTATGGCTACACCTTC.

The chain has TRBV18 and TRBJ2-3; D may be TRBD1 or TRBD2 (6 bases each). CDR1 is KGHSH and CDR2 is LQKENI in the germline V gene. The CDR3 length is 15 residues. Trimming took off 4 bases at V and 4 bases at J, with 15 bases between the two ends. The CDR3 reads CASSLTGTGADTQYF. CDR3 coding DNA: TGTGCCAGCTCACTTACAGGGACGGGAGCAGATACGCAGTATTTT.

The CDR3 DNA sequence: TGTGCCAGCAGTTTAATACAGGGCATCTACGAGCAGTACTTC. It encodes CASSLIQGIYEQYF. The V gene is TRBV28, the J gene TRBJ2-7; possible D gene TRBD1, 6 bases. V lost 2 bases, J lost 3 bases, and 11 bases lay in between. The germline gives CDR1 MDHEN, CDR2 SYDVKM. The CDR3 is 14 amino acids. The entire variable domain, with the rest obtained from reference TRBV28 and TRBJ2-7, is as follows: DVKVTQSSRYLVKRTGEKVFLECVQDMDHENMFWYRQDPGLGLRLIYFSYDVKMKEKGDIPEGYSVSREKKERFSLILESASTNQTSMYLCASSLIQGIYEQYFGPGTRLTVT.

In regard to this clonotype: An end of the junction does not agree with germline; a read error may underlie this. The V gene is TRBV5-1, the J gene TRBJ1-2; D remains ambiguous. The length of the CDR3 is 14 residues. Germline CDR1 is SGHRS and CDR2 is YFSETQ. DNA for the CDR3: TGCGCCGGCAGCTTGGGGAATTCTAACTATGGCTACACCTTC. Its translation: CAGSLGNSNYGYTF. Filled out from reference TRBV5-1 and TRBJ1-2, the complete variable domain reads KAGVTQTPRYLIKTRGQQVTLSCSPISGHRSVSWYQQTPGQGLQFLFEYFSETQRNKGNFPGRFSGRQFSNSRSEMNVSTLELGDSALYLCAGSLGNSNYGYTFGSGTRLTVV.

This clonotype was observed a handful of times. The V and J genes are TRBV4-3 and TRBJ2-3, with 10 positions matching TRBD2. Germline assignment: CDR1 LGHNA and CDR2 YSLEER. This CDR3 has 20 amino acids. J gave up 2 bases and V 1 base, and 15 bases lay outside the gene matches. CDR3 DNA sequence: TGCGCCAGCAGCCAAGGGGACAAGGGACTAGCGAGAAAGGCCACAGATACGCAGTATTTT. Amino acids: CASSQGDKGLARKATDTQYF.

The table lists this clonotype with a few counts. The chain carries TRBV6-5 and TRBJ2-5; D is possibly TRBD1 (6 bases). Trimming shortened V by 2 bases and J by 0 bases, and 13 bases separated the two germline ends. The CDR3 is made up of 16 amino acids. Germline CDR1 MNHEY, CDR2 SVGAGI. The DNA of the CDR3 is TGTGCCAGCAGTTACGGGGGCACAAAGTACCAAGAGACCCAGTACTTC. Translation: CASSYGGTKYQETQYF.

This clonotype was detected only a few times. The gene calls are TRBV28 and TRBJ2-6; no reliable D call. Per the germline V gene, CDR1 is MDHEN and CDR2 is SYDVKM. The CDR3 has 15 amino acids. Between the trimmed V and J ends, which lost 5 bases and 0 bases, there was a span of 8 bases. For the CDR3, the DNA is TGTGCCAGCAGTGACTCCGTCTCTGGGGCCAACGTCCTGACTTTC. Amino acids: CASSDSVSGANVLTF.

This clonotype turned up a few times. The rearrangement links TRBV12-3 or TRBV12-4 to TRBJ1-5; D remains ambiguous. The CDR3 spans 13 residues. Between the trimmed V and J ends, which lost 0 bases and 5 bases, there was a span of 5 bases. The CDR3 here is CASSLARDQPQHF. CDR3 nucleotides: TGTGCCAGCAGTTTAGCGAGGGATCAGCCCCAGCATTTT.

V gene TRBV12-3 or TRBV12-4 combines with J gene TRBJ2-1, with D perhaps TRBD2 (6 bases). The J call may be mistaken, given a closer DNA end match to TRBJ2-7. The CDR3 spans 14 residues. The CDR3 is CASSHRDWRYEQYF. As DNA, the CDR3 is TGTGCCAGCAGCCACCGGGACTGGCGCTACGAGCAGTACTTC.

This clonotype was found a few times. This chain links TRBV5-1 with TRBJ2-5, with 10 nucleotides matching TRBD2. Germline trimming cut 4 bases from V and 5 bases from J; bases unmatched to any gene: 11. The CDR3 contains 16 residues. Germline CDR1 is SGHRS and CDR2 is YFSETQ. The CDR3 reads CASSLSTSGASETQYF. The CDR3 nucleotides read TGCGCCAGCAGCCTATCAACTAGCGGGGCTTCGGAGACCCAGTACTTC.

V gene TRBV10-3 combines with J gene TRBJ2-3; perhaps TRBD2 as D (6 bases). Germline CDR1 reads ENHRY; CDR2 reads SYGVKD. The CDR3 is made up of 18 amino acids. V was cut by 0 bases and J by 0 bases, with 16 bases left in between. CDR3 in amino acids: CAISESPGAGPSTDTQYF. CDR3 DNA sequence: TGTGCCATCAGTGAGTCCCCTGGAGCGGGCCCGAGCACAGATACGCAGTATTTT.

The chain links TRBV29-1 to TRBJ2-7; the D gene is possibly TRBD2 (5 bases). The tail of the sequence fits TRBJ2-5 better, so the J call may be wrong. CDR3 size: 14 residues. Germline CDR1 SQVTM, CDR2 ANQGSEA. The CDR3 nucleotides are TGCAGCGTTGAGGTCCGTGGAGGTGGAGAGACCCAGTACTTC. This gives the protein CSVEVRGGGETQYF.

The chain carries TRBV11-2 and TRBJ2-1, with 10 bases fitting TRBD2. The length of the CDR3 is 16 residues. CDR1 is SGHAT, CDR2 FQNNGV, per germline. Unmatched junction bases numbered 4, after V lost 3 bases and J lost 2 bases. The CDR3 here is CASSLDSGRPYNEQFF. The CDR3 bases are TGTGCCAGCAGCTTGGATAGCGGGAGGCCCTACAATGAGCAGTTCTTC.

This chain uses TRBV20-1 with TRBJ2-7; no firm D call. From germline, CDR1 is DFQATT and CDR2 SNEGSKA (reference sequence). The CDR3 is 15 residues long. V was clipped by 1 base and J by 0 bases, with 13 bases between them. CDR3 residues: CSARAPAVSSYEQYF. Written as DNA, the CDR3 is TGCAGTGCTAGAGCGCCGGCGGTGAGCTCCTACGAGCAGTACTTC.

The chain has TRBV10-2 and TRBJ2-3; TRBD2 agrees at 9 bases. The junction had 8 bases not matched to a gene; V was cut back by 4 bases and J by 0 bases. The CDR3 sequence is 17 residues long. CDR1 and CDR2 (germline): WSHSY, SAAADI. The CDR3 loop is CASSGSSTSGSTDTQYF. CDR3 in DNA: TGCGCCAGCAGTGGGTCCTCTACTAGCGGGAGCACAGATACGCAGTATTTT.

This clonotype has a handful of counts. The J gene is TRBJ2-3, the V gene TRBV4-1; no clear D. V was pared by 0 bases and J by 2 bases, with 6 bases between. Germline CDR1 is MGHRA and CDR2 is YSYEKL. The CDR3 consists of 14 residues. The CDR3 sequence: CASSQDRLTDTQYF. The CDR3 coding sequence is TGCGCCAGCAGCCAAGACAGACTCACAGATACGCAGTATTTT.

The rearrangement uses TRBV7-9 and TRBJ2-1; D uncertain. The CDR3 is 15 amino acids. Trimming pared 7 bases from V and 7 bases from J, leaving 20 bases between. Germline values: CDR1 SEHNR, CDR2 FQNEAQ (reference sequence). The CDR3 is CASTFRGQVRNEQFF. The DNA of the CDR3 is TGTGCCAGCACCTTTCGTGGGCAAGTCCGGAATGAGCAGTTCTTC.

The rearrangement uses TRBV28 and TRBJ2-7; no clear D. The J call may be faulty, since TRBJ2-5 better matches the DNA end. The germline V gene encodes CDR1 MDHEN and CDR2 SYDVKM. This CDR3 comprises 13 residues. The CDR3 region has the DNA TGTGCCAGCAGTTTATCTCCGAAAAGGACCCAGTACTTC. Encoded protein: CASSLSPKRTQYF.

Remarks on this clonotype: Given a much more abundant clone one base away, this may be a read error. The chain joins TRBV10-3 to TRBJ2-7, with D unresolved. This CDR3 is built from 14 residues. V shed 5 bases and J shed 1 base, with 12 bases lying between them. The germline V gene encodes CDR1 ENHRY and CDR2 SYGVKD. The CDR3, as DNA: TGTGCCATCAGTCAGAGTCTGGGTTCCTACGAGCAGTACTTC. It translates to CAISQSLGSYEQYF.

The CDR3 nucleotides are TGCGCCAGCAGGCCCGACGAGTCCTACGAGCAGTACTTC. Its translation: CASRPDESYEQYF. This rearrangement joins TRBV5-1 to TRBJ2-7, with D unresolved. Trimming took 5 bases from V and 1 from J, leaving 10 bases between them. CDR3 length: 13 residues. Germline CDR1 and CDR2: SGHRS and YFSETQ.

This clonotype was seen a handful of times. The chain joins TRBV7-9 to TRBJ2-1; 9 bases agree with TRBD2. V shed 1 base and J 2 bases; nucleotides not matched to a gene: 9. This CDR3 is built from 18 residues. Germline V CDR1 and CDR2: SEHNR, FQNEAQ (reference sequence). The CDR3 coding sequence is TGTGCCAGCAGCTTAGAAGCCAGCGGGAGGACTACCTACAATGAGCAGTTCTTC. This codes for CASSLEASGRTTYNEQFF.